Included here is one TCR beta chain sequence, with context. Its antigen is unknown. This sample is drawn from a study of early T cells in non-severe SARS-CoV-2 infection. About the research overall: Chains stayed unpaired after sequencing of bulk RNA from unsorted whole blood.

Study-wide results and caveats: Sequences matched to VDJdb favored anti-spike CD8 responses, while private and CD4 specificities were missed.

Unique molecular identifiers tagged individual cDNA molecules. TCRdb re-called the 5' RACE reads through MiXCR, storing one row per CDR3 protein. The sample contains roughly 29,000 distinct CDR3 sequences, 2.9% of which appear only once. Per germline, CDR1 SNHLY and CDR2 FYNNEI. This CDR3 region has 11 residues. Trimming removed 10 bases at V and 10 bases at J, with 13 bases between. The sequencing input was whole blood. The receptor comes from an adult who was a healthcare worker with PCR-confirmed SARS-CoV-2 infection or an uninfected control (not recorded which). The chain couples TRBV2 to TRBJ1-4; D uncertain. CDR3 residues: CATNREGKLFF. As DNA, the CDR3 is TGTGCCACCAATAGAGAGGGAAAACTGTTTTTT.